Shown below are 16 T cell receptor beta chains from a single sample sequenced in a study of molecular identifiers for immune sequencing clone quantification. Each CDR3 protein is one row after TCRdb ran MiXCR on the PCR reads. The sample has roughly 100,000 distinct CDR3 sequences, about 35% seen once. Sample: naive CD8+ T cells from blood, with Jurkat cell RNA spiked in. Noted subset: FACS-sorted CD8+CD4-CCR7+CD45RA+ naive T cells. The source is a human donor in good health. Some libraries in this study had Jurkat cell RNA spiked in.

V and J are TRBV28 and TRBJ2-2, with 8 bases fitting TRBD1. The trim removed 2 bases at V and 9 bases at J, leaving 11 bases unmatched. Germline-derived CDR1 and CDR2 are MDHEN and SYDVKM. The CDR3 loop spans 16 amino acids. CDR3 sequence (DNA): TGTGCCAGCAGTTTAGCCCAGACAGGGGCGACCTGGGAGCTGTTTTTT. It is translated as CASSLAQTGATWELFF.

For this clonotype: This may arise from a read error, as a much more abundant clone is one base away. The J gene is TRBJ2-3, the V gene TRBV6-1; 7 bases align to TRBD1. Germline CDR1 MNHNS, CDR2 SASEGT. CDR3 length: 15 residues. With 7 bases clipped from V and 5 bases from J, the junction kept 12 bases outside the gene matches. The CDR3 DNA follows: TGTGCCAGCATCCCCCCCAAGGGGGCAGGAGATACGCAGTATTTT. Protein product: CASIPPKGAGDTQYF.

This clonotype was counted between two and nine times. The chain carries TRBV20-1 and TRBJ2-5; possibly TRBD1 for D (5 bases). The length of the CDR3 is 11 residues. Germline V lookup: CDR1 DFQATT, CDR2 SNEGSKA (reference sequence). The V end lost 7 bases, the J end lost 6 bases, and 12 bases lay between the germline ends. The CDR3 reads CSVGQGKTQYF. CDR3 DNA sequence: TGCAGTGTAGGTCAGGGAAAGACCCAGTACTTC.

This clonotype occurred a few times. CDR3 DNA sequence: TGTGCCAGCAGTTTGTTAAAGGGAATGAACACTGAAGCTTTCTTT. The encoded protein is CASSLLKGMNTEAFF. This chain connects TRBV27 to TRBJ1-1; D call uncertain. Trimming took 3 bases from V and 0 from J, leaving 11 bases between them. CDR1 is MNHEY and CDR2 is SMNVEV in the germline V gene (reference sequence). The CDR3 is 15 amino acids.

The genes are TRBV7-2 and TRBJ2-1; possibly TRBD1 or TRBD2 for D (5 bases each). V lost 2 bases, J lost 2 bases, and 10 bases lay in between. CDR1 and CDR2 from the germline V gene are SGHTA and FQGNSA. CDR3 length: 15 amino acids. CDR3 loop: CASSLRDLPYNEQFF. CDR3 nucleotides: TGTGCCAGCAGCTTAAGGGACCTACCCTACAATGAGCAGTTCTTC.

This clonotype has ten or more counts. The chain employs TRBV5-8 and TRBJ2-7, with 10 bases identical to TRBD1. Germline V CDR1 and CDR2: SGHTS, YDEGEE. The CDR3 has 14 amino acids. J lost 3 bases, V lost 4 bases, and 4 bases had no gene match. The CDR3, as DNA: TGTGCCAGCAGCCCCGGGACAGGGGTCTACGAGCAGTACTTC. It is translated as CASSPGTGVYEQYF. Full variable domain (missing parts from reference TRBV5-8 and TRBJ2-7): EAGVTQSPTHLIKTRGQQATLRCSPISGHTSVYWYQQALGLGLQFLLWYDEGEERNRGNFPPRFSGRQFPNYSSELNVNALELEDSALYLCASSPGTGVYEQYFGPGTRLTVT.

A word on this clonotype: Here the CDR3 omits its conserved ending phenylalanine or tryptophan, so a read error is the likely source. The chain carries TRBV20-1 and TRBJ2-5; possibly TRBD1 or TRBD2 for D (5 bases each). The germline CDR1 and CDR2 sequences are DFQATT and SNEGSKA (reference sequence). V shed 2 bases and J shed 1 base, with 17 bases lying between them. The CDR3 spans 16 residues. CDR3: CSARRGRGEGQETQYI. The CDR3 DNA is TGCAGTGCTAGACGGGGAAGGGGAGAGGGCCAAGAGACCCAGTACATC.

This clonotype was counted only a few times. This chain links TRBV5-1 with TRBJ1-1; 7 bases line up with TRBD1. Germline CDR1 is SGHRS and CDR2 is YFSETQ. This CDR3 contains 14 residues. Losses at the gene ends were 2 bases for V and 1 base for J; bases not matched to a gene: 2. CDR3 in amino acids: CASSFDRANTEAFF. CDR3 nucleotides: TGCGCCAGCAGCTTCGACAGGGCGAACACTGAAGCTTTCTTT.

At least ten counts were recorded for this clonotype. The J gene is TRBJ2-7, the V gene TRBV28, with TRBD2 matching 12 bases. In germline, CDR1 is MDHEN, CDR2 SYDVKM. Germline trimming cut 5 bases from V and 5 bases from J; bases unmatched to any gene: 7. There are 15 residues in the CDR3. The CDR3 here is CASSRGLAGTDEQYF. CDR3 DNA: TGTGCCAGCAGTCGGGGACTAGCGGGTACCGACGAGCAGTACTTC.

This clonotype has only a few counts. V and J are TRBV27 and TRBJ2-3, with a tentative D call TRBD2 (5 bases). CDR3 length: 14 residues. V lost 5 bases to trimming and J lost 4 bases, with 13 bases between them. Germline CDR1 reads MNHEY; CDR2 reads SMNVEV (reference sequence). This chain's CDR3 is CASSLGLSADTQYF. The CDR3 DNA follows: TGTGCCAGCAGTCTCGGACTGTCAGCAGATACGCAGTATTTT.

In its sample, this clonotype was seen a few times. At one end the junction does not follow the germline gene, possibly because of a read error. The rearrangement uses TRBV13 and TRBJ2-3; the match to TRBD2 covers 8 bases. The CDR3 totals 17 residues. Germline V gene data show CDR1 as PRHDT and CDR2 as FYEKMQ (reference sequence). This CDR3 is CASSLGTSGGSTDTRYF. CDR3 in DNA: TGTGCCAGCAGCTTAGGTACTAGCGGCGGTAGCACAGATACGCGGTATTTT. Full variable domain (rest looked up from reference TRBV13 and TRBJ2-3): AAGVIQSPRHLIKEKRETATLKCYPIPRHDTVYWYQQGPGQDPQFLISFYEKMQSDKGSIPDRFSAQQFSDYHSELNMSSLELGDSALYFCASSLGTSGGSTDTRYFGPGTRLTVL.

This clonotype was counted between two and nine times. The CDR3, as DNA: TGTGCCAGCAGCTCTTGGACAGGGGAGGACACCGGGGAGCTGTTTTTT. It encodes CASSSWTGEDTGELFF. The chain carries TRBV7-3 and TRBJ2-2; 9 bases match TRBD1. Trimming removed 4 bases from V and 3 bases from J; junction bases left unmatched: 6. This CDR3 has 16 amino acids. Germline V gives CDR1 SGHTA, CDR2 FQGTGA.

This clonotype has a handful of counts. The gene calls are TRBV19 and TRBJ1-1; D is possibly TRBD1 (6 bases). V was trimmed by 3 bases and J by 2 bases, leaving 22 bases between them. CDR3 length equals 18 residues. Germline CDR1 LNHDA, CDR2 SQIVND (reference sequence). CDR3 protein: CASSIVILQTGANTEAFF. CDR3 sequence (DNA): TGTGCCAGTAGTATCGTAATACTCCAGACAGGCGCCAACACTGAAGCTTTCTTT.

This chain uses TRBV6-1 with TRBJ2-1, with D perhaps matching TRBD2 (5 bases). Germline CDR1 reads MNHNS; CDR2 reads SASEGT. The V gene lost 8 bases and the J gene lost 10 bases, with 15 bases spanning the gap. The CDR3 spans 12 residues. The CDR3 protein is CASAGPKEEQFF. The CDR3 DNA reads TGTGCCAGCGCGGGCCCAAAGGAAGAGCAGTTCTTC.

The rearrangement links TRBV7-8 to TRBJ1-5; D perhaps matches TRBD1 (5 bases). Trimming pared 5 bases from V and 2 bases from J, leaving 13 bases between. CDR1 and CDR2 (germline): SGHVS, FQNEAQ. The CDR3 sequence is 15 residues long. The CDR3 region has the DNA TGTGCCAGCAGCACCTACAGGAGCCGCAATCAGCCCCAGCATTTT. This translates into CASSTYRSRNQPQHF.

CDR3 region: CASSPGTFYNEQFF. In DNA form, the CDR3 reads TGTGCCAGCAGCCCTGGGACTTTCTACAATGAGCAGTTCTTC. The chain couples TRBV14 to TRBJ2-1; D may be TRBD2 (6 bases). Germline CDR1 and CDR2: SGHDN and FVKESK. The V end was cut by 4 bases, the J end by 3 bases, with 10 bases between. The CDR3 is made up of 14 amino acids.